The 18 T cell receptor beta chains presented below share a single source sample, sequenced in a study of blood T cell repertoires in COVID-19. Sequenced by immunoSEQ multiplex PCR; TCRdb stores in-frame clones only, minus some. Here the sample spans 150,000 to 200,000 clones, more than 75% being singletons. The sample taken for sequencing was PBMCs or T cells enriched from blood (not recorded which). These receptors came from a human donor with acute COVID-19. The donor label of this sample is uncertain.

This chain uses TRBV10-1 with TRBJ1-5, with TRBD1 matching 10 bases. Germline CDR1 reads WNHNN; CDR2 reads SYGVQD (reference sequence). V dropped 4 bases and J dropped 2; count of bases not matched to a gene: 8. The length of the CDR3 is 17 residues. The CDR3 DNA follows: TGCGCCAGCAGTGTCCCTATGACAGGGGGCGGCAATCAGCCCCAGCATTTT. Translated: CASSVPMTGGGNQPQHF.

The chain joins TRBV11-1 to TRBJ2-7; D is possibly TRBD2 (6 bases). Germline loops: CDR1 SGHAT, CDR2 FQDESV (reference sequence). This CDR3 has 14 amino acids. Trimming shortened V by 6 bases and J by 2 bases, and 14 bases separated the two germline ends. The CDR3 here is CASSRFWGAYEQYF. The CDR3 DNA follows: TGTGCCAGCAGTCGATTTTGGGGGGCCTACGAGCAGTACTTC.

As to this clone: Other DNA sequences in the same sample also yield this CDR3. The V gene is TRBV18, the J gene TRBJ1-1; weak D call: TRBD1 (5 bases). The V end lost 3 bases, the J end lost 0 bases, and 11 bases lay between the germline ends. Germline CDR1 and CDR2: KGHSH and LQKENI. This CDR3 has 15 residues. CDR3 coding DNA: TGTGCCAGCTCACCGAACGGGGGATTGAACACTGAAGCTTTCTTT. Translation gives CASSPNGGLNTEAFF.

In its sample, this clone was seen once. The germline gene is not matched at one end of the junction; a read error may be the cause. V gene TRBV15 combines with J gene TRBJ1-5, with 8 positions matching TRBD1. The J call may be wrong; the DNA end is better matched by TRBJ2-3. The CDR3 runs to 14 residues. Germline CDR1 LNHNV, CDR2 YYDKDF (reference sequence). In nucleotides, the CDR3 is TGTGCCACCAGCGGAGACAGGGGCAATCAGCCCCAGTATTTT. This sequence encodes CATSGDRGNQPQYF.

V gene TRBV18 combines with J gene TRBJ2-4; perhaps TRBD1 as D (5 bases). The V gene lost 1 base and the J gene lost 7 bases, with 5 bases spanning the gap. The CDR3 consists of 12 residues. Germline V CDR1 and CDR2: KGHSH, LQKENI. In nucleotides, the CDR3 is TGTGCCAGCTCACCACAGGGGAACATTCAGTACTTC. Residues: CASSPQGNIQYF.

V is TRBV11-2 and J is TRBJ1-1; 7 nucleotides agree with TRBD1. Per the germline V gene, CDR1 is SGHAT and CDR2 is FQNNGV. The length of the CDR3 is 13 residues. V lost 3 bases, J lost 6 bases, and 4 bases stayed unmatched. The CDR3 region is CASSLSQGAEAFF. CDR3 sequence (DNA): TGTGCCAGCAGCTTGAGTCAGGGGGCTGAAGCTTTCTTT.

The chain combines TRBV12-5 with TRBJ1-2, with D maybe TRBD1 (6 bases). Trimming stripped 2 bases from V and 8 bases from J, with 24 bases between. Germline CDR1 is LGHNT and CDR2 is FRNRAP. The CDR3 is 17 amino acids. DNA for the CDR3: TGTGCTAGTGGTTTGACCCCTCGTATACAGGGCACTTGGGGCTACACCTTC. Translated: CASGLTPRIQGTWGYTF. Together with reference TRBV12-5 and TRBJ1-2, the CDR3 gives the full variable domain: DARVTQTPRHKVTEMGQEVTMRCQPILGHNTVFWYRQTMMQGLELLAYFRNRAPLDDSGMPKDRFSAEMPDATLATLKIQPSEPRDSAVYFCASGLTPRIQGTWGYTFGSGTRLTVV.

This clone was seen more than once but under ten times. In the same sample, other DNA sequences code for this CDR3. This rearrangement joins TRBV20-1 to TRBJ2-7; 8 nucleotides match TRBD1. After removal of 3 bases from V and 6 bases from J, the junction contained 1 base not matched to a gene. The CDR3 has 11 amino acids. Germline V gene sequence: CDR1 DFQATT, CDR2 SNEGSKA (reference sequence). DNA for the CDR3: TGCAGTGCTAGGACAGGGGCCGAGCAGTACTTC. Encoded protein: CSARTGAEQYF.

The genes are TRBV25-1 and TRBJ2-7, with 7 bases fitting TRBD1. The CDR3 consists of 13 residues. In germline, CDR1 is MGHDK, CDR2 SYGVNS. V lost 4 bases to trimming and J lost 3 bases; unmatched junction nucleotides: 3. CDR3 protein: CASSGQGFYEQYF. The CDR3 DNA is TGTGCCAGCAGTGGACAGGGTTTCTACGAGCAGTACTTC.

The CDR3 DNA sequence: TGTGCCTGGAGTGGTCCGGGGAGAAACGAGCAGTACTTC. It is translated as CAWSGPGRNEQYF. This rearrangement joins TRBV30 to TRBJ2-7; the D gene is possibly TRBD2 (5 bases). V was trimmed by 1 base and J by 5 bases, leaving 12 bases between them. The CDR3 is made up of 13 amino acids. CDR1 GTSNPN and CDR2 SVGIG come from the germline V gene (reference sequence).

This chain connects TRBV12-5 to TRBJ2-2; 7 nucleotides align to TRBD1. The CDR3 is made up of 16 amino acids. CDR1 is LGHNT, CDR2 FRNRAP, per germline. The ends lost 0 bases at V and 5 bases at J; junction bases unmatched: 6. The CDR3 coding sequence is TGTGCTAGTGGTTTGGTATTGGGACAGTGGACCGGGGAGCTGTTTTTT. Protein: CASGLVLGQWTGELFF.

This rearrangement joins TRBV19 to TRBJ1-1; tentatively, D is TRBD1 (6 bases). CDR3 length: 13 amino acids. The germline gives CDR1 LNHDA, CDR2 SQIVND (reference sequence). The V and J ends lost 1 base and 8 bases respectively, with 11 bases between them. The CDR3 loop reads CASSIGGQGEAFF. DNA of the CDR3: TGTGCCAGTAGTATAGGGGGGCAGGGCGAAGCTTTCTTT.

This chain uses TRBV12-2 with TRBJ2-6; the table gives TRBD1 as D, unverified against the DNA. TRBV12-2 is designated a pseudogene. This CDR3 contains 19 residues. Here the CDR3 reads CASRLALRGRTSGANVLTF. The CDR3 coding sequence is TGTGCAAGTCGCTTAGCCCTAAGGGGCCGCACCTCAGGGGCCAACGTCCTGACTTTC.

This clone has more than one count but fewer than ten. V is TRBV29-1 and J is TRBJ2-3, with 10 bases matching TRBD1. The CDR3 length is 14 residues. The V gene's germline CDR1 is SQVTM and CDR2 ANQGSEA. V trimming: 5 bases; J trimming: 3 bases; junction bases outside the gene matches: 5. The CDR3 coding sequence is TGCAGCGTTTCAGAGGGACAGGGGACAGATACGCAGTATTTT. As protein: CSVSEGQGTDTQYF.

This chain joins TRBV18 and TRBJ2-3, with D uncertain. This CDR3 contains 14 residues. CDR1 and CDR2 (germline): KGHSH, LQKENI. Trimming removed 1 base from V and 0 bases from J, with 5 bases in between. This chain's CDR3 is CASSPLPSTDTQYF. The CDR3 coding sequence is TGTGCCAGCTCACCACTCCCTAGCACAGATACGCAGTATTTT.

The J gene is TRBJ2-5, the V gene TRBV2; a weak D match, TRBD1 (6 bases). The germline CDR1 and CDR2 sequences are SNHLY and FYNNEI. V was trimmed by 7 bases and J by 5 bases, leaving 20 bases between them. The CDR3 contains 15 residues. The CDR3 DNA sequence: TGTGCCAGCACCGAAATGGGACATTCTAGGGAGACCCAGTACTTC. This translates into CASTEMGHSRETQYF.

A few counts support this clone. The chain combines TRBV5-1 with TRBJ1-1, with D possibly TRBD1 on 6 matching bases. The germline V gene encodes CDR1 SGHRS and CDR2 YFSETQ. This CDR3 contains 14 residues. Trimming cost V 3 bases and J 5 bases, with 14 bases left between them. In nucleotides, the CDR3 is TGCGCCAGCAGCTCACCGGGGGGCGGGACTGAAGCTTTCTTT. As protein: CASSSPGGGTEAFF. Full variable domain (outside the CDR3, taken from reference TRBV5-1 and TRBJ1-1): KAGVTQTPRYLIKTRGQQVTLSCSPISGHRSVSWYQQTPGQGLQFLFEYFSETQRNKGNFPGRFSGRQFSNSRSEMNVSTLELGDSALYLCASSSPGGGTEAFFGQGTRLTVV.

This chain joins TRBV3-1 (or the pseudogene TRBV3-2) and TRBJ1-5; the D is unclear. Germline V gives CDR1 LGHDT, CDR2 YNNKEL (reference sequence). Between the trimmed V and J ends, which lost 0 bases and 7 bases, there was a span of 10 bases. This CDR3 has 14 residues. The CDR3 reads CASSQERNGQPQHF. The CDR3 DNA sequence: TGTGCCAGCAGCCAAGAGAGGAACGGACAGCCCCAGCATTTT.